This TCR beta chain is from a study of regulatory T cells in long-lasting Graves disease. The wider study: In persistent Graves' disease, antithyroid drugs had been taken for over 5 years and TSH receptor antibodies stayed positive.

Indicated time point: persistent/refractory GD, antithyroid drugs over 5 years with positive TRAb. RNA isolated from PBMCs was used to make the TCR library. Germline values: CDR1 MNHEY, CDR2 SMNVEV (reference sequence). The CDR3 loop spans 15 amino acids. With 5 bases removed from V and 0 bases from J, the gap between germline ends came to 11 bases. Points from the study as a whole: Relative to newly diagnosed Graves' patients, persistent ones had lower TCR diversity. Among the persistent patients, some 2,900 public clonotypes were shared, more than the 750 to 1,000 shared among new patients.

With iRepertoire HTBI primers and Arm-PCR of CDR3 regions, TCR beta libraries were built. TCRdb analysed the multiplex PCR reads with MiXCR anew, one entry per CDR3 protein. The data hold about 660,000 distinct CDR3 sequences, with about 32% observed a single time. Of note for this clonotype: The target antigen is unknown.

The chain links TRBV27 to TRBJ2-4, with D unresolved. The clonotype originates from a female donor with Graves disease. The sequencing used peripheral blood mononuclear cells (PBMCs), collected when the disease was refractory, from a patient treated with antithyroid drugs. CDR3 DNA sequence: TGTGCCAGCAGTGAAGCGCTGGGAGCCAAAAACATTCAGTACTTC. Residues: CASSEALGAKNIQYF.